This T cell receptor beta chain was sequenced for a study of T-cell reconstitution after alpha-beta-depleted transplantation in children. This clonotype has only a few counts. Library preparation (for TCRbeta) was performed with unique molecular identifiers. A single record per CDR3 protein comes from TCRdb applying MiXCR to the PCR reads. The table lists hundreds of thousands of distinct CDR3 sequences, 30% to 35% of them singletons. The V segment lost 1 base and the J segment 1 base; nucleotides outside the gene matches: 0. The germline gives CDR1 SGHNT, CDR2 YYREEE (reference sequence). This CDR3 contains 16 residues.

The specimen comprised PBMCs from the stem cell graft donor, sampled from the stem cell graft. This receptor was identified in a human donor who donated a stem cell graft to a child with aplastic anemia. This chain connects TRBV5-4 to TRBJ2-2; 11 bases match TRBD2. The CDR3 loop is CASSLLAGGNTGELFF. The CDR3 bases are TGTGCCAGCAGCTTGCTAGCGGGAGGGAACACCGGGGAGCTGTTTTTT.